The 9 T cell receptor beta chains below were found in one sample sequenced in a study of T cell responses to AZD1222 COVID-19 vaccine. Generated by immunoSEQ multiplex PCR, the TCRdb table keeps only in-frame clones and is missing some. The sample comprises around 120,000 clones, around 88% of which are singletons, and about a tenth rests with the top ten. The source was peripheral blood, collected on day 0 of AZD1222 vaccination. All receptors come from an adult in good health.

In this sample, this clone turned up a few times. The rearrangement joins TRBV4-2 to TRBJ1-5; 10 positions agree with TRBD1. CDR1 and CDR2 (germline): LGHNA, YNFKEQ. The CDR3 runs to 20 residues. V was pared by 1 base and J by 4 bases, with 16 bases of the junction left unmatched. CDR3 sequence reads: CASSQVLQSGRTGGNQPQHF. Here the CDR3 DNA reads TGTGCCAGCAGCCAAGTTCTCCAGTCGGGAAGGACAGGGGGGAATCAGCCCCAGCATTTT.

The V and J genes are TRBV3-1 (or the pseudogene TRBV3-2) and TRBJ2-7; 10 bases are shared with TRBD2. CDR3 length: 15 residues. From germline, CDR1 is LGHDT and CDR2 YNNKEL (reference sequence). The V segment lost 1 base and the J segment 0 bases; nucleotides outside the gene matches: 0. Here the CDR3 DNA reads TGTGCCAGCAGCCAAGCTAGCGGGAGCTCCTACGAGCAGTACTTC. It yields the protein CASSQASGSSYEQYF.

The chain uses TRBV29-1 and TRBJ2-7; maybe TRBD1 (5 bases). Trimming left V 8 bases short and J 0 bases short, with 14 bases between. The CDR3 runs to 13 residues. Germline V gene sequence: CDR1 SQVTM, CDR2 ANQGSEA. DNA of the CDR3: TGCAGCCCACAAAGGGGCAACTCCTACGAGCAGTACTTC. Protein product: CSPQRGNSYEQYF.

V is TRBV18 and J is TRBJ2-3; 9 bases are shared with TRBD1. After removal of 3 bases from V and 5 bases from J, the junction contained 3 bases not matched to a gene. Germline CDR1 is KGHSH and CDR2 is LQKENI. This CDR3 comprises 14 residues. CDR3 sequence reads: CASSPGQGQDTQYF. The CDR3 nucleotides are TGTGCCAGCTCACCGGGACAGGGACAAGATACGCAGTATTTT. Filled out from reference TRBV18 and TRBJ2-3, the complete variable domain reads NAGVMQNPRHLVRRRGQEARLRCSPMKGHSHVYWYRQLPEEGLKFMVYLQKENIIDESGMPKERFSAEFPKEGPSILRIQQVVRGDSAAYFCASSPGQGQDTQYFGPGTRLTVL.

This chain connects TRBV4-3 to TRBJ2-5; 7 nucleotides match TRBD1. V dropped 1 base and J dropped 2; count of bases not matched to a gene: 10. Germline CDR1 and CDR2: LGHNA and YSLEER. This CDR3 spans 17 amino acids. CDR3 sequence: CASSQGLVGRGQETQYF. CDR3 nucleotides: TGCGCCAGCAGCCAAGGACTGGTAGGCAGGGGGCAAGAGACCCAGTACTTC.

CDR3 DNA sequence: TGTGCCAGCAGCTTGAGCGGGGGAGTTACCTACGAGCAGTACTTC. Its protein is CASSLSGGVTYEQYF. The chain is built from TRBV7-2 and TRBJ2-7, with TRBD2 matching over 8 bases. The CDR3 covers 15 residues. The germline V gene encodes CDR1 SGHTA and CDR2 FQGNSA. The ends lost 3 bases at V and 2 bases at J; junction bases unmatched: 6.

V is TRBV6-2 or TRBV6-3 and J is TRBJ2-3; 8 nucleotides match TRBD1. This CDR3 region has 14 residues. Per germline, CDR1 MNHEY and CDR2 SVGEGT. The junction had 5 bases not matched to a gene; V was cut back by 6 bases and J by 3 bases. CDR3 amino acids: CASSQGAGTDTQYF. The CDR3 DNA follows: TGTGCCAGCAGCCAGGGGGCCGGAACAGATACGCAGTATTTT.

This clone came up once. The rearrangement links TRBV24-1 to TRBJ1-1; 9 bases are a match to TRBD1. With V trimmed by 4 bases and J by 3 bases, 5 bases remained unmatched. Germline lookup yields CDR1 KGHDR and CDR2 SFDVKD. This CDR3 spans 15 amino acids. For the CDR3, the DNA is TGTGCCACCAGTGACCCTCGACAGGGGGACACTGAAGCTTTCTTT. Translating it yields CATSDPRQGDTEAFF.

This rearrangement joins TRBV3-1 (or the pseudogene TRBV3-2) to TRBJ1-4; the D is unclear. Trimming cost V 3 bases and J 5 bases, with 10 bases left between them. The germline V gene has CDR1 LGHDT and CDR2 YNNKEL (reference sequence). The CDR3 extends over 14 amino acids. Written as DNA, the CDR3 is TGTGCCAGCAGCCACCGCAGTACGAATGAAAAACTGTTTTTT. Translated, it gives CASSHRSTNEKLFF.